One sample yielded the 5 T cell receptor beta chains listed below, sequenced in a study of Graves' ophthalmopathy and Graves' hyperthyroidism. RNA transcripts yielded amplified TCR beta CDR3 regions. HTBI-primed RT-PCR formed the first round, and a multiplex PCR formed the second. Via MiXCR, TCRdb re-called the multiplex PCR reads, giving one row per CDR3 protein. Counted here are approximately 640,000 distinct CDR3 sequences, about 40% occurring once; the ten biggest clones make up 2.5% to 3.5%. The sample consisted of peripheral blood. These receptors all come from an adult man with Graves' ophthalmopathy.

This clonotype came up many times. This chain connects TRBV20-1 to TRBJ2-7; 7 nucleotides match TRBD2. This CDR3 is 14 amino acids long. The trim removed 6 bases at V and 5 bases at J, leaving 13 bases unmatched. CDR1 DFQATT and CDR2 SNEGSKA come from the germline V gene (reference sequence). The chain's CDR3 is CSAPLGGRGNEQYF. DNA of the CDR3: TGCAGTGCCCCTCTTGGCGGGAGAGGGAACGAGCAGTACTTC.

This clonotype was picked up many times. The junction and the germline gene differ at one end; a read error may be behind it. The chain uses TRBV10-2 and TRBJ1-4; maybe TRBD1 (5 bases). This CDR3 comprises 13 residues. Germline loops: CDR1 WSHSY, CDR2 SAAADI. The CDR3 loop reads CASSDSADEKLFF. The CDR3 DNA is TGTGCCAGCAGTGACAGCGCAGATGAAAAACTGTTTTTT.

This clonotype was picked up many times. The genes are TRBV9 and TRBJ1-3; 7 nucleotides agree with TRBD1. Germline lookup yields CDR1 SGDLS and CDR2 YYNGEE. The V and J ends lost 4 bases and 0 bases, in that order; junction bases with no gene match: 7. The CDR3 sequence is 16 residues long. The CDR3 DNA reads TGTGCCAGCAGCCCATCGGGACAGAGCTCTGGAAACACCATATATTTT. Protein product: CASSPSGQSSGNTIYF. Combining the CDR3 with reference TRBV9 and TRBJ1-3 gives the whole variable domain DSGVTQTPKHLITATGQRVTLRCSPRSGDLSVYWYQQSLDQGLQFLIQYYNGEERAKGNILERFSAQQFPDLHSELNLSSLELGDSALYFCASSPSGQSSGNTIYFGEGSWLTVV.

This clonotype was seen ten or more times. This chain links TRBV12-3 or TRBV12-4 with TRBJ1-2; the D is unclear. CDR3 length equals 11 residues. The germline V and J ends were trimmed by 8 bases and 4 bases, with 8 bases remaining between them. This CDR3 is CASGAPYGYTF. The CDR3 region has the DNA TGTGCCAGCGGAGCCCCCTATGGCTACACCTTC.

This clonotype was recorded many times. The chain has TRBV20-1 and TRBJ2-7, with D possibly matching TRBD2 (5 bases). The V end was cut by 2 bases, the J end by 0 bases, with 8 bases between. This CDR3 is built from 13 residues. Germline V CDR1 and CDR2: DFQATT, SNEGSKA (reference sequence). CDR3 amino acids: CSARQTTSYEQYF. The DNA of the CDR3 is TGCAGTGCTAGACAGACTACCTCCTACGAGCAGTACTTC.